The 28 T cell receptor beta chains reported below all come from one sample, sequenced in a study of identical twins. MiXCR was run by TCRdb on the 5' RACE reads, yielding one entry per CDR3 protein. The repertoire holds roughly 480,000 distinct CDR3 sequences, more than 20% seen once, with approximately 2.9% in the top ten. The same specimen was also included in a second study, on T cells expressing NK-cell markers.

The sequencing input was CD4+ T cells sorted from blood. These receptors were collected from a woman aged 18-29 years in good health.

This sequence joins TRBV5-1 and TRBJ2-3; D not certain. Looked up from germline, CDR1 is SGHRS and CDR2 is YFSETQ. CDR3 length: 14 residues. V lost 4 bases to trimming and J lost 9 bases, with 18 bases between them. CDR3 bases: TGCGCCAGCAGCCTTTCGAGGTCCTCCCAAACGCAGTATTTT. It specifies CASSLSRSSQTQYF.

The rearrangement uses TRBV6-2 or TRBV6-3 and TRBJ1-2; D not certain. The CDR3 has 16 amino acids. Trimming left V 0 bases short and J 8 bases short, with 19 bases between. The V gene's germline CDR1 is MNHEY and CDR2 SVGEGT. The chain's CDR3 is CASSYSSTGSALGYTF. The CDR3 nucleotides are TGTGCCAGCAGTTACTCGAGTACGGGGTCCGCGTTGGGCTACACCTTC.

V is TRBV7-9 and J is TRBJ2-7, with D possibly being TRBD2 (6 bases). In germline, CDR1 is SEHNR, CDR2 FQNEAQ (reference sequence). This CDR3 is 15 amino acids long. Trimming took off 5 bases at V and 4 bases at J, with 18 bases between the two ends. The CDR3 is CASSPRGGLSYEQYF. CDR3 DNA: TGTGCCAGCAGCCCCCGGGGAGGACTCTCTTACGAGCAGTACTTC.

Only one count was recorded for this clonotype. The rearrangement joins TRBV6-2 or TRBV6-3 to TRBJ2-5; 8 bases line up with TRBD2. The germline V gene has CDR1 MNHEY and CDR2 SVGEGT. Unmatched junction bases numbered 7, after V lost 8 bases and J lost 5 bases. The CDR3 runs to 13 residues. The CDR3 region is CASAGLARETQYF. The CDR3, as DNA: TGTGCCAGCGCCGGACTAGCCAGGGAGACCCAGTACTTC.

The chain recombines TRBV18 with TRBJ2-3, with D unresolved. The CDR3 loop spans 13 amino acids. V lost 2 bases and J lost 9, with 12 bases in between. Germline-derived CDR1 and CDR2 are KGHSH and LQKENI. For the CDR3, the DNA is TGTGCCAGCTCACCAGAAGGAGTCGGCACGCAGTATTTT. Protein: CASSPEGVGTQYF.

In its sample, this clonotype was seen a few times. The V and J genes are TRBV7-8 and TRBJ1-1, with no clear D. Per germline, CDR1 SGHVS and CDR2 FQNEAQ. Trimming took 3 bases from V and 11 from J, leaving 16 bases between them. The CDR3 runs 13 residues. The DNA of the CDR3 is TGTGCCAGCAGCTTCACCGGCGCCCGAGGGGCTTTCTTT. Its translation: CASSFTGARGAFF.

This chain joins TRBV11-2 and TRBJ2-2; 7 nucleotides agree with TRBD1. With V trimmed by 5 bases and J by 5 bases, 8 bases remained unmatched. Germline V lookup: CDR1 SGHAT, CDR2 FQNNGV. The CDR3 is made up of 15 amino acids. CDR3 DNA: TGTGCCAGCAGCCCCGGACTGACAGGGACCGGGGAGCTGTTTTTT. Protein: CASSPGLTGTGELFF.

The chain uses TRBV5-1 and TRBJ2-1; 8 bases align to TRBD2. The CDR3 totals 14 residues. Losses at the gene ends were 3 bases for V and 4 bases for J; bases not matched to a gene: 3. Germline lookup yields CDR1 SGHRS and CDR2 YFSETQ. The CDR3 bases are TGCGCCAGCAGCTCAGCGGGAGAGTACAATGAGCAGTTCTTC. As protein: CASSSAGEYNEQFF. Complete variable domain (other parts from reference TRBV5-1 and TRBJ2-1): KAGVTQTPRYLIKTRGQQVTLSCSPISGHRSVSWYQQTPGQGLQFLFEYFSETQRNKGNFPGRFSGRQFSNSRSEMNVSTLELGDSALYLCASSSAGEYNEQFFGPGTRLTVL.

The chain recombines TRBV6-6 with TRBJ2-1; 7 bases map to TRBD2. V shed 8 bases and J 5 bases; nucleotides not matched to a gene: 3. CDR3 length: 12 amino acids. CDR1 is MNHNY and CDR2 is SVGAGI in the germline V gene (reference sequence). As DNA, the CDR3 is TGTGCCAGCTCCCGGGGGGACAATGAGCAGTTCTTC. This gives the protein CASSRGDNEQFF.

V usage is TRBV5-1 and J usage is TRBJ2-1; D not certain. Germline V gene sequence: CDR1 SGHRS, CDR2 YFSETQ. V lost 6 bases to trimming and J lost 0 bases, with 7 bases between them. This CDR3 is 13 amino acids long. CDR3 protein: CASNSRSYNEQFF. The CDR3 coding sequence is TGCGCCAGCAACTCCCGCTCCTACAATGAGCAGTTCTTC.

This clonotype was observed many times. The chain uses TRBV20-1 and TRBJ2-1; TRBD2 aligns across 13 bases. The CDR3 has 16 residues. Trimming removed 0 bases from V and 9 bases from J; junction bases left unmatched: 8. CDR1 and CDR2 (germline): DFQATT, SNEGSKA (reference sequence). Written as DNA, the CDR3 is TGCAGTGCTAGAGATGCAACTAGCGGGAGGGACAGTGAGCAGTTCTTC. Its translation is CSARDATSGRDSEQFF.

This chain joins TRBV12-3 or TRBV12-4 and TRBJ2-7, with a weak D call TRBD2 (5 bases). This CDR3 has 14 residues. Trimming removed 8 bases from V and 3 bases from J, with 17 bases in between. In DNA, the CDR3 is TGTGCCAGCTCGTTGAGGGAGCGGAGCTACGAGCAGTACTTC. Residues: CASSLRERSYEQYF.

The CDR3 DNA reads as TGTGCCAGCAGGGACACTGGCTACACCTTC. It specifies CASRDTGYTF. The chain links TRBV12-3 or TRBV12-4 to TRBJ1-2; tentatively, D is TRBD1 (5 bases). The V and J ends lost 6 bases and 7 bases respectively, with 6 bases between them. The CDR3 consists of 10 residues.

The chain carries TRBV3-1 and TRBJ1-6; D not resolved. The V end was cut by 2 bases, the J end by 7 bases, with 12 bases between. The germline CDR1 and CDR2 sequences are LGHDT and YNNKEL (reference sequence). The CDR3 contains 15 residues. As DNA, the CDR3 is TGTGCCAGCAGCCAAATCGGGCCTTCGAATTCACCCCTCCACTTT. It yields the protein CASSQIGPSNSPLHF.

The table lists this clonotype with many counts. The CDR3 DNA sequence: TGCGCCAGCAGCTCCGGGACTAGCACCTACAATGAGCAGTTCTTC. Residues: CASSSGTSTYNEQFF. This chain joins TRBV5-1 and TRBJ2-1; 9 bases fit TRBD2. From germline, CDR1 is SGHRS and CDR2 YFSETQ. The junction had 3 bases not matched to a gene; V was cut back by 3 bases and J by 2 bases. The CDR3 runs to 15 residues.

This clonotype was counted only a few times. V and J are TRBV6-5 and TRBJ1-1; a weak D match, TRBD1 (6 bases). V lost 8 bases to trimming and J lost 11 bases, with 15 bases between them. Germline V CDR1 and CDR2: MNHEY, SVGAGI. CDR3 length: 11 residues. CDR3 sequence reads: CASGQSPRAFF. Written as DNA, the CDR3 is TGTGCCAGCGGACAGTCCCCTCGGGCTTTCTTT.

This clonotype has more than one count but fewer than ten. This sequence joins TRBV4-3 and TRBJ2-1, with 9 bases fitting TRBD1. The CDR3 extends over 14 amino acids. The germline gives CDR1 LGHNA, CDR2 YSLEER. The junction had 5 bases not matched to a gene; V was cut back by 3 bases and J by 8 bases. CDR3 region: CASSQMDRGDEQFF. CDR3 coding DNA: TGCGCCAGCAGCCAGATGGACAGGGGCGATGAGCAGTTCTTC.

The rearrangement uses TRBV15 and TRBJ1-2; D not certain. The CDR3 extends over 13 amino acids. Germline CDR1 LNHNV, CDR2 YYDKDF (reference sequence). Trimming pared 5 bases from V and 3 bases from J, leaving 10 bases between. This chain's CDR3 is CATSEGADYGYTF. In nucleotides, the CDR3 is TGTGCCACCAGCGAAGGCGCCGACTATGGCTACACCTTC.

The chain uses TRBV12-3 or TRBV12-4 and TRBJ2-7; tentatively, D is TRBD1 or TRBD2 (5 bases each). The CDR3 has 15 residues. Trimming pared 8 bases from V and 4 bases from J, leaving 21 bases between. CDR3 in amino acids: CASFPGTRADYEQYF. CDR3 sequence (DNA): TGTGCCAGCTTCCCGGGGACCCGGGCAGATTACGAGCAGTACTTC.

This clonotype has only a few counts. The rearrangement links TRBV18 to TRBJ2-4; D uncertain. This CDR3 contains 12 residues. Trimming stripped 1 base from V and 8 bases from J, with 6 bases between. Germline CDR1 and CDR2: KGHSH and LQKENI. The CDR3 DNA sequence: TGTGCCAGCTCACCACAGGGATACATTCAGTACTTC. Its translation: CASSPQGYIQYF.

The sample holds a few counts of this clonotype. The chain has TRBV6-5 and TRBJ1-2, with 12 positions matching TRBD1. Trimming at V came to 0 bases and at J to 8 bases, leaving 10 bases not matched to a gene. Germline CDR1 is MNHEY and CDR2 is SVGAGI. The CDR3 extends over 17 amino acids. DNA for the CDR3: TGTGCCAGCAGTTACTCGATTCCGGGACAGGGGGCGCGAGGCTACACCTTC. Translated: CASSYSIPGQGARGYTF.

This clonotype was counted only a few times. The CDR3 DNA reads TGTGCCAGCAGCCATCCGACTACGGGTGAGCAGTTCTTC. Its protein product is CASSHPTTGEQFF. The gene calls are TRBV4-2 and TRBJ2-1; tentative D call: TRBD2 (5 bases). Trimming cost V 3 bases and J 9 bases, with 12 bases left between them. The CDR3 sequence is 13 residues long. Germline CDR1 reads LGHNA; CDR2 reads YNFKEQ.

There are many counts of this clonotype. CDR3 sequence: CAISEPSVGTPRFRQETQYF. In DNA form, the CDR3 reads TGTGCCATCAGTGAGCCATCAGTAGGGACACCTCGATTCCGACAAGAGACCCAGTACTTC. The chain carries TRBV10-3 and TRBJ2-5; possible D gene TRBD1, 6 bases. The V and J ends lost 2 bases and 2 bases respectively, with 27 bases between them. Per the germline V gene, CDR1 is ENHRY and CDR2 is SYGVKD. The CDR3 is 20 amino acids.

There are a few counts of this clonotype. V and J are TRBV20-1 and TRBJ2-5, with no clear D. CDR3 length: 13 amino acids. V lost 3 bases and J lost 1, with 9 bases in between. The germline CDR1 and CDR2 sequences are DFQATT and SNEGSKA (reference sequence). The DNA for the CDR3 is TGCAGTGCTAGTCGTCGGGTCCAAGAGACCCAGTACTTC. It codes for CSASRRVQETQYF.

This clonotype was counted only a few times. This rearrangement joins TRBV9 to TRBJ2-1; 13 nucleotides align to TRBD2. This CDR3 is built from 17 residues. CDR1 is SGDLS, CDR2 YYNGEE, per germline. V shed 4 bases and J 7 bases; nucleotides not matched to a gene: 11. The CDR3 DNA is TGTGCCAGCAGCCCGAACCCGGGACTAGCGGGGATGAATGAGCAGTTCTTC. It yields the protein CASSPNPGLAGMNEQFF. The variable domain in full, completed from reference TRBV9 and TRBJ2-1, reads DSGVTQTPKHLITATGQRVTLRCSPRSGDLSVYWYQQSLDQGLQFLIQYYNGEERAKGNILERFSAQQFPDLHSELNLSSLELGDSALYFCASSPNPGLAGMNEQFFGPGTRLTVL.

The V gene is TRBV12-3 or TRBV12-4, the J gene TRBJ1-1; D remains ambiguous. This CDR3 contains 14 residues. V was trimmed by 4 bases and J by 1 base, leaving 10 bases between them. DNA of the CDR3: TGTGCCAGCAGTTCCCGATCGCAGAACACTGAAGCTTTCTTT. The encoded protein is CASSSRSQNTEAFF.

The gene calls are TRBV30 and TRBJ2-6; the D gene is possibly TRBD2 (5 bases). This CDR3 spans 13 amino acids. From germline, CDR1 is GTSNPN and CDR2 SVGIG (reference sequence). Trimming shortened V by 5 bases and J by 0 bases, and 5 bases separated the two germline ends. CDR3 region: CAWEGSGANVLTF. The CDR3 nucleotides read TGTGCCTGGGAGGGCTCTGGGGCCAACGTCCTGACTTTC.

The DNA for the CDR3 is TGTGCCATCAGTGAGAGCGGGAACTACGAGCAGTACTTC. It translates to CAISESGNYEQYF. The rearrangement uses TRBV10-3 and TRBJ2-7; 7 nucleotides agree with TRBD2. Germline-derived CDR1 and CDR2 are ENHRY and SYGVKD. This CDR3 region has 13 residues. V was clipped by 2 bases and J by 3 bases; unmatched bases: 1.